This record looks at one T cell receptor (beta chain) sequence and its context. The antigen this receptor binds is unknown. Per-base quality was not reported, and no clone a single base away is much larger than it. The data stem from a study of OX40 agonist ivuxolimab in advanced cancers. A note on the overall study: The costimulatory receptor OX40 (CD134) was targeted by ivuxolimab, a fully human IgG2 agonistic monoclonal antibody. Patients were allowed to have had prior anti-PD-1, anti-PD-L1 or anti-CTLA-4 therapy, and about 40% of the dose-escalation patients had been treated with checkpoint inhibitors. The paper describes the monotherapy dose-escalation part (N of about 52 patients) of the phase I trial of ivuxolimab. In the dose-escalation cohort, approximately 80% of patients were male, and the mean age was roughly 56 years with a range of about 20 to 80. The purpose of peripheral TCRbeta sequencing was to test whether ivuxolimab changed TCR sequence diversity and led to clonal T-cell expansion. Partial responses were achieved by three dose-escalation patients, of whom one had hepatocellular carcinoma and two had cutaneous melanoma. Of the approximately 50 dose-escalation patients, hepatocellular carcinoma was present in approximately 20, melanoma in around 15, renal cell carcinoma in 9 and head and neck cancer in 9. Intravenous ivuxolimab was administered to patients every 2 weeks at six dose levels: 0.01, 0.1, 0.3, 1.5, 3 and 10 mg/kg.

General findings and caveats noted by the study authors: Clonal expansion of both CD4+ and CD8+ blood T cells was observed from baseline to week 6 at doses 0.1 to 3.0 mg/kg. On average, CD8+ T cells showed more expanded clones than CD4+ T cells after ivuxolimab. Low levels of normalized T-cell clonal expansion were also seen in some nonresponding patients. Antigen specificity was not determined for the clonally expanded peripheral T cells. In the 0.1-3.0 mg/kg groups, partial responders had among the lowest normalized peripheral clonal expansion, particularly in CD8+ T cells.

At the junction V is shortened by 5 bases and J by 2 bases; bases outside the gene matches: 9. The CDR3, from cysteine to phenylalanine, totals 16 residues. Only CDR3 DNA remains: 48 bases, in frame from the first base. From the germline V gene (reference sequence), CDR1 is MNHEY and CDR2 is SMNVEV. The trial excluded patients who had a history of autoimmune disease or were on systemic immunosuppression. In every dose cohort, peripheral blood was drawn for TCR sequencing at baseline, cycle 4 day 1, and cycle 7 day 1. Samples were obtained from an open-label, multicenter, first-in-human phase I dose-escalation trial of ivuxolimab. Adults with locally advanced or metastatic melanoma, renal cell carcinoma, hepatocellular carcinoma or head and neck squamous cell carcinoma were enrolled in the trial. Before TCR sequencing, CD4+ T cells and CD8+ T cells from peripheral blood were sorted into separate populations.

To sequence the TCRbeta CDR3 region, genomic DNA was isolated from the sorted cells. The immunoSEQ Assay was used for sequencing of TCRbeta CDR3 regions. TCRdb's version of the immuneACCESS table is confined to in-frame rearrangements and falls short of the full clone set. An unresolved V gene accounts for under half of the shortfall where checked; the remainder is of unknown origin. Here the sample has 70,000 to 80,000 clones; around nine tenths occur a single time. Roughly 6% of the sample is in the top ten clones. This clonotype was obtained from an adult with an advanced solid tumor such as melanoma, head and neck, liver or kidney cancer. The sequencing here drew on CD4+ or CD8+ T cells sorted from blood, taken in a trial of the OX40 agonist ivuxolimab. The sequence joins TRBV27 to TRBJ2-7, and 10 bases in between align with TRBD1. CDR3 region: CASSPRRDRGTYEQYF. The sequenced DNA is TGTGCCAGCAGTCCACGCCGGGACAGGGGAACCTACGAGCAGTACTTC.